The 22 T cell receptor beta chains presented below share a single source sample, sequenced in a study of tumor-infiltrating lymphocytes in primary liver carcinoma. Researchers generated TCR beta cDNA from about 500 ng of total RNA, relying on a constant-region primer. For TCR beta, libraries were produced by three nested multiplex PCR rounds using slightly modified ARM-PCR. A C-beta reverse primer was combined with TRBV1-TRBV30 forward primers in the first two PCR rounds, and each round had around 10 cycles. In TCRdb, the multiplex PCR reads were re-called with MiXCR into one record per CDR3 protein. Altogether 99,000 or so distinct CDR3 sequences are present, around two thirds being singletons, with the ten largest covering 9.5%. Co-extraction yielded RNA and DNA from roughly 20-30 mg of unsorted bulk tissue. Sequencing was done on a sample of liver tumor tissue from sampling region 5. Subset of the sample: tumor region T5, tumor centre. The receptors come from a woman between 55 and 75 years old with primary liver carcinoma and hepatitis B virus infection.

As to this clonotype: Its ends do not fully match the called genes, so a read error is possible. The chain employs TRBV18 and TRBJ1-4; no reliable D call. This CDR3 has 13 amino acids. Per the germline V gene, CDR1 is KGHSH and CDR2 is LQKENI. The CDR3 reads CVSSLELNEKLFF. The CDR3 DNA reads TGTGTCAGCTCACTGGAACTTAATGAAAAACTGTTTTTT.

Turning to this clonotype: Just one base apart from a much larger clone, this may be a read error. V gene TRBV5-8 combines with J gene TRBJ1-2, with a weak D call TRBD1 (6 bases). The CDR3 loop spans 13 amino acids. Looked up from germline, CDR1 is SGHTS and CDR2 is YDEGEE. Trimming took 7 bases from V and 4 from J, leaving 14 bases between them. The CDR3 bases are TGTGCCAGCGGCTCGGACAGACCCTATGGCTACACCTTC. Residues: CASGSDRPYGYTF.

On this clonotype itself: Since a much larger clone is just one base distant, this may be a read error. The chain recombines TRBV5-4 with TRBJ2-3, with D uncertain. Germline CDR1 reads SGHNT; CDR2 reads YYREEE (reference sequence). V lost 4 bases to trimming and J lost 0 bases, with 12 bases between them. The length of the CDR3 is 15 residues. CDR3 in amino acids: CASSPSPESTDTQYF. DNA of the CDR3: TGTGCCAGCAGCCCTTCCCCGGAAAGCACAGATACGCAGTATTTT.

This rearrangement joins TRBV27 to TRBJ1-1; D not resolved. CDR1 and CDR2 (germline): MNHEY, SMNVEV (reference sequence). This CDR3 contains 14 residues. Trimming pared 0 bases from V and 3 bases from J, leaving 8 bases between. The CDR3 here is CASSLSTQYTEAFF. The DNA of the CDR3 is TGTGCCAGCAGTTTATCAACCCAGTACACTGAAGCTTTCTTT.

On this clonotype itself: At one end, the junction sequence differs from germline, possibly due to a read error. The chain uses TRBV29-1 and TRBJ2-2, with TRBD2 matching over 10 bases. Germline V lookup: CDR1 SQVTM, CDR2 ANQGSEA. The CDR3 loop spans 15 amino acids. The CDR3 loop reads CSVKGLATNTGGLLF. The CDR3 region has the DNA TGCAGCGTAAAGGGACTAGCGACGAACACCGGGGGGCTGCTTTTT.

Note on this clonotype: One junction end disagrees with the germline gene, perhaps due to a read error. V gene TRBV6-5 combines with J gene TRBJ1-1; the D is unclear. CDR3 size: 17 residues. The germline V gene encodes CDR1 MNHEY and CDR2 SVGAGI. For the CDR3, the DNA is TGTGTCAGCAGCCTCCTGCGGACGCTGTACGTGAACACTGAAGCTTTCTTT. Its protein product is CVSSLLRTLYVNTEAFF.

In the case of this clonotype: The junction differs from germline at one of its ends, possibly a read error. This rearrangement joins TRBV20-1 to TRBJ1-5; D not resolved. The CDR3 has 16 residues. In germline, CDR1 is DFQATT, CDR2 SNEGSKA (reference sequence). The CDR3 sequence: CSVRDIRHLSNQPQHF. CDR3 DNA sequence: TGCAGTGTTAGGGATATAAGACACCTTAGCAATCAGCCCCAACATTTT.

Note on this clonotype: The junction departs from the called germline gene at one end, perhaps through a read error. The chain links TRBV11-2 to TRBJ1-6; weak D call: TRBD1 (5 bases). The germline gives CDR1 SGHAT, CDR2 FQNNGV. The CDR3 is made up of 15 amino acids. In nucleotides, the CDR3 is TGTGCCAGCAGCTTAGACCCGGGGACCAATTCACCTCTCCAATTT. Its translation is CASSLDPGTNSPLQF.

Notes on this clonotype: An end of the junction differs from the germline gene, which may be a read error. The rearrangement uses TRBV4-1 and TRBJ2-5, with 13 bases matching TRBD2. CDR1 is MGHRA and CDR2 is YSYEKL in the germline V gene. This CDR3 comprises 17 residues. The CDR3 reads CASSAGLAGEKAEIQYF. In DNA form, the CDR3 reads TGCGCCAGCAGCGCCGGACTAGCGGGAGAAAAGGCTGAGATCCAGTACTTT.

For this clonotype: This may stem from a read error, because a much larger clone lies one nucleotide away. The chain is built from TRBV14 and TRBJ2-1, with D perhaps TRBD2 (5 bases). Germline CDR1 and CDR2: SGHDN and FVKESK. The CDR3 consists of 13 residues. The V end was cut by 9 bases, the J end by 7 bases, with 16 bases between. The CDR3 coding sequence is TGTGCCAGTGTGAAGGCGGGCGCGAATGAGCAGTTCTTC. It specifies CASVKAGANEQFF.

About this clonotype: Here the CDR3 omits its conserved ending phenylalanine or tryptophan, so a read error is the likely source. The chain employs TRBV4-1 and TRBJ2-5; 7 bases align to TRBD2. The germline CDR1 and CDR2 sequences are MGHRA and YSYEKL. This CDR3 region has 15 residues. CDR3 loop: CASNQSGAGAETQYS. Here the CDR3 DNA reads TGCGCCAGCAACCAAAGTGGGGCGGGAGCGGAGACCCAGTACTCC.

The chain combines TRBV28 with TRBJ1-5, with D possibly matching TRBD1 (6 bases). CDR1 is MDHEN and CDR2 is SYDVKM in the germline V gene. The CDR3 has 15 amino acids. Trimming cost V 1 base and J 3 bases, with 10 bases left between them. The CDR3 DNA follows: TGTGCCAGCAGTTTATCACAGGGAGACAATCAGCCCCAGCATTTT. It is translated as CASSLSQGDNQPQHF.

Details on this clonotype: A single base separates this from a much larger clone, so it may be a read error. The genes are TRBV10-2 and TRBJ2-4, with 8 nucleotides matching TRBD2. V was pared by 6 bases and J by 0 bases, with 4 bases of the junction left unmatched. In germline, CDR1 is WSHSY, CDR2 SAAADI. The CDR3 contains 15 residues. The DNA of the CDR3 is TGCGCCAGCAGAGTACTAGCGGTAGCCAAAAACATTCAGTACTTC. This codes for CASRVLAVAKNIQYF.

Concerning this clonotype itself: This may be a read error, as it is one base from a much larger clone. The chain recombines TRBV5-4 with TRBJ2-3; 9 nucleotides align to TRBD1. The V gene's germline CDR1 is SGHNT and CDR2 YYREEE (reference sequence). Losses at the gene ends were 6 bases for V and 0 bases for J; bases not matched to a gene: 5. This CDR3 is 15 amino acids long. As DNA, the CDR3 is TGTGCCAGCACATTGACAGGGGGGAGCACAGATACGCAGTATTTT. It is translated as CASTLTGGSTDTQYF.

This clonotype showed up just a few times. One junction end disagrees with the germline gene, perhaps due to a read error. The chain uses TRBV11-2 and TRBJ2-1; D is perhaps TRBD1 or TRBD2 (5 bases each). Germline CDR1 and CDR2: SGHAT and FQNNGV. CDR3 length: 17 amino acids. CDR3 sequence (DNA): TGTGCCAGCAGCTTAACCCACGGAGAGGGGTACAGGAGTGAGGAGTTCTTC. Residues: CASSLTHGEGYRSEEFF.

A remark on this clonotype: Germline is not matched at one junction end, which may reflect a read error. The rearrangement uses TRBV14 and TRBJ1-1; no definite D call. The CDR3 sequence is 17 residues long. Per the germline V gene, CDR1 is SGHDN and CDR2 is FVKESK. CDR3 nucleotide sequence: TGTGCCAGCGGCCACGAAGGAGTAGAGTTAGGTTATTTTGAAGCTTTCTTT. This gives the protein CASGHEGVELGYFEAFF. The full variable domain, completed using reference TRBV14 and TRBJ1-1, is EAGVTQFPSHSVIEKGQTVTLRCDPISGHDNLYWYRRVMGKEIKFLLHFVKESKQDESGMPNNRFLAERTGGTYSTLKVQPAELEDSGVYFCASGHEGVELGYFEAFFGQGTRLTVV.

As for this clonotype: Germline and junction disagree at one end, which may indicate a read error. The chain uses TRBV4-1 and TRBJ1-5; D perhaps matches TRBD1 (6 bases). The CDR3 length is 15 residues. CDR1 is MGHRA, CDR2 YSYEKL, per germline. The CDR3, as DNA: TGTGCCAGCAACCAAACTTACAGGGTCGGTCAACCCCAGCATTTT. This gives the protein CASNQTYRVGQPQHF.

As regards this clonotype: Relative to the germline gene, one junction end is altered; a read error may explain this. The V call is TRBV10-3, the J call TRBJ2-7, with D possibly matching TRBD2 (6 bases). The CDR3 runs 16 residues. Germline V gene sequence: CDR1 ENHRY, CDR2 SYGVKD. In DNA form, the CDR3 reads TGTGCCACCAGTGGGTCGATCCTCGGGGGTTCCTACGAGCAGTACTTC. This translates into CATSGSILGGSYEQYF.

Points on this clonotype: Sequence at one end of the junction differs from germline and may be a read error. CDR3 amino acids: CASSEILAGNSDTQYF. As DNA, the CDR3 is TGTGCCAGCAGTGAGATCCTAGCGGGGAACTCAGATACACAGTATTTT. The gene calls are TRBV6-1 and TRBJ2-3, with 9 bases lining up with TRBD2. The CDR3 consists of 16 residues. The germline gives CDR1 MNHNS, CDR2 SASEGT.

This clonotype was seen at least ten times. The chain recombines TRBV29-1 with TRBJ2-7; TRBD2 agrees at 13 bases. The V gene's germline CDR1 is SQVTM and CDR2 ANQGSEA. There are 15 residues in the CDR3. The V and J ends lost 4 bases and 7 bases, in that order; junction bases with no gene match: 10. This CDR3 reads CSVVFGTSGIEEQYF. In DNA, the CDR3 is TGCAGCGTTGTCTTTGGGACTAGCGGGATAGAAGAGCAGTACTTC.

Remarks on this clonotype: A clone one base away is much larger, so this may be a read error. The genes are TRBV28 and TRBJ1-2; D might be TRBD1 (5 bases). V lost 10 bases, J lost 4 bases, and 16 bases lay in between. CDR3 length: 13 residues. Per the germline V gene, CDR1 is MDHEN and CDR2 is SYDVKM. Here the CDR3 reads CATSTGTPYGYTF. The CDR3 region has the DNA TGTGCCACCTCGACCGGGACCCCCTATGGCTACACCTTC.

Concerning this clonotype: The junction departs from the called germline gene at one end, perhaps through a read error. The CDR3 nucleotides read TGTGCCGGCAGGGAAGACCTTAGCGGTTCCTACGAGCAGTACTTC. Translated: CAGREDLSGSYEQYF. The J gene is TRBJ2-7, the V gene TRBV2, with D possibly TRBD2 on 6 matching bases. The CDR3 totals 15 residues. Germline values: CDR1 SNHLY, CDR2 FYNNEI.